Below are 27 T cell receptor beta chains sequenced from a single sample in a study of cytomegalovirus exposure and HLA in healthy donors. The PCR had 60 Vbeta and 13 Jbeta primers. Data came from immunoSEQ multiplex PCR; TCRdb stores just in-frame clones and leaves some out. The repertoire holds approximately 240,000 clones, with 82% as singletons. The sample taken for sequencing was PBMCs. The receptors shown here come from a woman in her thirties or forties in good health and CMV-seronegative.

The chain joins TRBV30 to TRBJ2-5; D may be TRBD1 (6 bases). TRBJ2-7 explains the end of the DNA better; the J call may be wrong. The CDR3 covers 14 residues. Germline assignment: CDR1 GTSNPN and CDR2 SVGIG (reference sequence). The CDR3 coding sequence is TGTGCCTGGAGTGTATCCCAGGGGTTCGACGAGCAGTACTTC. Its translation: CAWSVSQGFDEQYF.

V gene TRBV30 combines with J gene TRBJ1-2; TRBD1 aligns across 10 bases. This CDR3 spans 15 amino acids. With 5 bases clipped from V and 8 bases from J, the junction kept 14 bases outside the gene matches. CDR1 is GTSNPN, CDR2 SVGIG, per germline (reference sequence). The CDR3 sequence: CAWGSRDRGLGGYTF. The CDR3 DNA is TGTGCCTGGGGGTCCCGGGACAGGGGATTGGGGGGCTACACCTTC.

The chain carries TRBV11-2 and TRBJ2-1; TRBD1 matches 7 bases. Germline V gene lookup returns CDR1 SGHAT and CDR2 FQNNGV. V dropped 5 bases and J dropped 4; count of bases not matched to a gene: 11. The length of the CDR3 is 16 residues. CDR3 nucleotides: TGTGCCAGCAGCCCCAGACAGGGAAGTGAATACAATGAGCAGTTCTTC. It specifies CASSPRQGSEYNEQFF.

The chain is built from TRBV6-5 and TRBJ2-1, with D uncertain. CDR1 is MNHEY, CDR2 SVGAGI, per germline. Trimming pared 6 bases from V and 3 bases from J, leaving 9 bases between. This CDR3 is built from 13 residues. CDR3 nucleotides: TGTGCCAGCAGCGCCAGGTACTACAATGAGCAGTTCTTC. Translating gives CASSARYYNEQFF.

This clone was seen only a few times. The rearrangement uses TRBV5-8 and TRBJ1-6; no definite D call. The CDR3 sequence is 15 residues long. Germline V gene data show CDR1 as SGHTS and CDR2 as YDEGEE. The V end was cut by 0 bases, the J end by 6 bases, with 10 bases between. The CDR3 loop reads CASSLAVAVNSPLHF. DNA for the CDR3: TGTGCCAGCAGCTTGGCCGTGGCAGTTAATTCACCCCTCCACTTT.

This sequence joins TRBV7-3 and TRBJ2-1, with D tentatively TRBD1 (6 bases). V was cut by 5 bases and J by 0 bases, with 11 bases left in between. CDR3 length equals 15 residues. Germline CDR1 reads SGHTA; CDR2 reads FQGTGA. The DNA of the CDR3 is TGTGCCAGCAGCCCGGGACACAACTCCTACAATGAGCAGTTCTTC. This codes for CASSPGHNSYNEQFF.

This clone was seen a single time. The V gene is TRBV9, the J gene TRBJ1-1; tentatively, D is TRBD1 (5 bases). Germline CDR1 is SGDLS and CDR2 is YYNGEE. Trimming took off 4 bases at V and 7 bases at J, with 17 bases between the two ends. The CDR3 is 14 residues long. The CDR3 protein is CASSRKGISGEAFF. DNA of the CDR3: TGTGCCAGCAGCAGGAAGGGGATTTCAGGTGAAGCTTTCTTT.

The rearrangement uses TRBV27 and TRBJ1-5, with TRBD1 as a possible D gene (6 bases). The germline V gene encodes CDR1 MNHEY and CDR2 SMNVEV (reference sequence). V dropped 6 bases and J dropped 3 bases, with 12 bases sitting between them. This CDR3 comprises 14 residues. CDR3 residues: CASSPGGPNQPQHF. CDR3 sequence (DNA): TGTGCCAGCAGCCCGGGGGGGCCCAATCAGCCCCAGCATTTT.

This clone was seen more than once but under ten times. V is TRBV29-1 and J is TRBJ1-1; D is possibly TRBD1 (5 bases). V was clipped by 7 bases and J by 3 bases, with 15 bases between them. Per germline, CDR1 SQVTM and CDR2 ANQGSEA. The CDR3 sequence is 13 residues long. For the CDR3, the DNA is TGCAGCGCCGCTGAGGGGACTGACACTGAAGCTTTCTTT. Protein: CSAAEGTDTEAFF.

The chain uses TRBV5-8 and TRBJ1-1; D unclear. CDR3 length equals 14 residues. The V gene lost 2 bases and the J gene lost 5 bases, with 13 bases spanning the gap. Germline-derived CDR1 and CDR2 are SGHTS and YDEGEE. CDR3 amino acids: CASSFGVSLTEAFF. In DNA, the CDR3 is TGTGCCAGCAGCTTCGGAGTCAGTTTAACTGAAGCTTTCTTT.

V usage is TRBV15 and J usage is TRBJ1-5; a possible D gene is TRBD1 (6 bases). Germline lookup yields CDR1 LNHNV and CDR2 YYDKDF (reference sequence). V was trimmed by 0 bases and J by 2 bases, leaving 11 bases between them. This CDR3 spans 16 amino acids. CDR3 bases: TGTGCCACCAGCAGAGATAGGGGGTCGGGCAATCAGCCCCAGCATTTT. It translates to CATSRDRGSGNQPQHF.

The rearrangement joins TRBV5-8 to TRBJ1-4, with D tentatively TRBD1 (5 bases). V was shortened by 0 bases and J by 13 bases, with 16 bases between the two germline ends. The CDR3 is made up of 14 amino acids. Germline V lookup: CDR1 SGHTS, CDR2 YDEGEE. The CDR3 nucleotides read TGTGCCAGCAGCTTGGTAGGGGTTGGTTCGGGACTGTTTTTT. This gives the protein CASSLVGVGSGLFF.

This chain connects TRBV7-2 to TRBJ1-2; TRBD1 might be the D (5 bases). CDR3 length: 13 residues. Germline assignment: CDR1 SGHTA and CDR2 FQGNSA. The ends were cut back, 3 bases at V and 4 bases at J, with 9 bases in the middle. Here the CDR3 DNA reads TGTGCCAGCAGCTTTCTGACAGTCTATGGCTACACCTTC. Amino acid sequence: CASSFLTVYGYTF.

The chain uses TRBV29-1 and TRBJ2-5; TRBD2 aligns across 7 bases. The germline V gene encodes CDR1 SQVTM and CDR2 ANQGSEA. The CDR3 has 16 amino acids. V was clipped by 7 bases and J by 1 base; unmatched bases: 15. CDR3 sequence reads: CSATGGAGESQETQYF. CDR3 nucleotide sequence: TGCAGCGCGACCGGCGGGGCGGGGGAGTCCCAAGAGACCCAGTACTTC.

The CDR3 loop reads CASSIGAAAEAFF. The CDR3 DNA is TGTGCCAGTAGTATAGGGGCAGCAGCTGAAGCTTTCTTT. The V and J genes are TRBV19 and TRBJ1-1; the D is unclear. The germline gives CDR1 LNHDA, CDR2 SQIVND (reference sequence). Trimming took 1 base from V and 6 from J, leaving 9 bases between them. The CDR3 spans 13 residues.

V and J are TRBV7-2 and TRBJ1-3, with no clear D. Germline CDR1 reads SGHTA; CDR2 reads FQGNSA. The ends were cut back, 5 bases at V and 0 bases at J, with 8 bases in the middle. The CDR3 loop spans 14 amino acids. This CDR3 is CASSPEGSGNTIYF. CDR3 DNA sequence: TGTGCCAGCAGCCCAGAGGGCTCTGGAAACACCATATATTTT.

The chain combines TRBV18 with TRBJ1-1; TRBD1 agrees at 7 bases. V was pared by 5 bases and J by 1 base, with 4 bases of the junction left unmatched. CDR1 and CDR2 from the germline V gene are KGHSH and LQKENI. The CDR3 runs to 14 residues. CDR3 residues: CASSVGGTNTEAFF. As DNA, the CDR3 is TGTGCCAGCTCAGTAGGGGGCACGAACACTGAAGCTTTCTTT. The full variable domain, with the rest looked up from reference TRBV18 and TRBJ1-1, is NAGVMQNPRHLVRRRGQEARLRCSPMKGHSHVYWYRQLPEEGLKFMVYLQKENIIDESGMPKERFSAEFPKEGPSILRIQQVVRGDSAAYFCASSVGGTNTEAFFGQGTRLTVV.

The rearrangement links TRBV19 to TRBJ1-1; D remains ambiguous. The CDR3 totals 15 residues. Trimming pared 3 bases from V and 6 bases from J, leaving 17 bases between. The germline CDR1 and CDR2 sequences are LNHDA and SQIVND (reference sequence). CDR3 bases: TGTGCCAGTAGTATTCTACAGCAGTCTGCTGCTGAAGCTTTCTTT. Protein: CASSILQQSAAEAFF.

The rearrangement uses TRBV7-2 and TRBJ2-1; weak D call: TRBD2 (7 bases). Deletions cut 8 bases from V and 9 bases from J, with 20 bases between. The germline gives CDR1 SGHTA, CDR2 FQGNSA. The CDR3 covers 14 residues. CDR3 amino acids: CASAHGGALSEQFF. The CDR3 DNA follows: TGTGCCAGCGCTCATGGGGGGGCCCTGAGTGAGCAGTTCTTC.

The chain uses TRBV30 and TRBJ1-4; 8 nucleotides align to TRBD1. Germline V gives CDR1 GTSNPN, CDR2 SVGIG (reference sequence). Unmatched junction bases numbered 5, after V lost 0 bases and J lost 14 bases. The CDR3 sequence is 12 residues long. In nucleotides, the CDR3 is TGTGCCTGGAGTGTAGTTCAGGGGGCCCTGTTTTTT. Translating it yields CAWSVVQGALFF.

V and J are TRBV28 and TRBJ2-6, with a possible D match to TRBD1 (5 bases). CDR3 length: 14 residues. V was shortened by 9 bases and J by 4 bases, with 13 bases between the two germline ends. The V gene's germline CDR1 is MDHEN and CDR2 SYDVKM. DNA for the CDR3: TGTGCCAGTGCCAGGGCGGCGGGGGCCAACGTCCTGACTTTC. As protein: CASARAAGANVLTF.

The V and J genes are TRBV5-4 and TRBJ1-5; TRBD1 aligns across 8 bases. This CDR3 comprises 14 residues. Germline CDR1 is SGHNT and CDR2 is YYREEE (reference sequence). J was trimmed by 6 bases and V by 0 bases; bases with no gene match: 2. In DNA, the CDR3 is TGTGCCAGCAGCTTGGCCGGACAGGGTCAGCCCCAGCATTTT. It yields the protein CASSLAGQGQPQHF.

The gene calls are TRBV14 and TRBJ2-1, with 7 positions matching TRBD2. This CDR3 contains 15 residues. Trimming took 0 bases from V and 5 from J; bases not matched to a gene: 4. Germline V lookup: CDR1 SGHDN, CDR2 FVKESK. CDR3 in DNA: TGTGCCAGCAGCCAAGAGCCGGGGGGTAACAATGAGCAGTTCTTC. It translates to CASSQEPGGNNEQFF.

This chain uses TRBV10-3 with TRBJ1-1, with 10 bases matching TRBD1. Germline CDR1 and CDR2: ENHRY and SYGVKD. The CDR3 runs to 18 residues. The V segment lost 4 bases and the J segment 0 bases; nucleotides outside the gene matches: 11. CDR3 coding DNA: TGTGCCATCAGTGCGGGTATAGGGGGGACAGGGGTGAACACTGAAGCTTTCTTT. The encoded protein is CAISAGIGGTGVNTEAFF.

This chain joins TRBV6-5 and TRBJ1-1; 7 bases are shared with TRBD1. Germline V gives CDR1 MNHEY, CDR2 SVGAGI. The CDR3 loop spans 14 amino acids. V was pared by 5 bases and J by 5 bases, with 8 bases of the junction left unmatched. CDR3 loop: CASSQNRGRTEAFF. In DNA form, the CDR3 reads TGTGCCAGCAGTCAAAACAGGGGCAGGACTGAAGCTTTCTTT.

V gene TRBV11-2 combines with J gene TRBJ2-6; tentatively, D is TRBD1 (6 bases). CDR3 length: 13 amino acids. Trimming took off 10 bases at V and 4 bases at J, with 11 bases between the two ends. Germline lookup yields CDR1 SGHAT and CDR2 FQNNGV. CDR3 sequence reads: CATTGYGANVLTF. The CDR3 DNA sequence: TGTGCCACAACAGGGTACGGGGCCAACGTCCTGACTTTC.

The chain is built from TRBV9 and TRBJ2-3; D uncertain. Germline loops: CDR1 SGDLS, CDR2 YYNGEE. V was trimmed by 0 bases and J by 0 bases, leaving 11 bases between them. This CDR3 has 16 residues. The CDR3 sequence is CASSVGHSTSTDTQYF. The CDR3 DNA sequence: TGTGCCAGCAGCGTAGGTCATAGTACTAGCACAGATACGCAGTATTTT.